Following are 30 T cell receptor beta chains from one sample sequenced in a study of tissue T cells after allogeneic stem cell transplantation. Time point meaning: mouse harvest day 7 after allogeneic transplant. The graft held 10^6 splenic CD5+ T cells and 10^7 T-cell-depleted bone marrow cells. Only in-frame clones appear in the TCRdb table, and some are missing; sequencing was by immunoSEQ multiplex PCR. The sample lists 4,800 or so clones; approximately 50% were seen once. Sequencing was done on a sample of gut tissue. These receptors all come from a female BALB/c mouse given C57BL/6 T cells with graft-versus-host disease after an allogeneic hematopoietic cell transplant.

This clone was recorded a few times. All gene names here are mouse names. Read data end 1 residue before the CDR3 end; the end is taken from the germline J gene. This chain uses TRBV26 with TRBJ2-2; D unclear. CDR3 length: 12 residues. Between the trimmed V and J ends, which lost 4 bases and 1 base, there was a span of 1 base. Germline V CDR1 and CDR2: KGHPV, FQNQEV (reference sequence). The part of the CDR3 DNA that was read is TGTGCCAGCAGTCAAAACACCGGGCAGCTCTAC. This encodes CASSQNTGQLY. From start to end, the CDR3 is CASSQNTGQLYF. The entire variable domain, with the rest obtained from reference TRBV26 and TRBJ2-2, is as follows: NSKVIQTPRYLVKGQGQKAKMRCIPEKGHPVVFWYQQNKNNEFKFLINFQNQEVLQQIDMTEKRFSAECPSNSPCSLEIQSSEAGDSALYLCASSQNTGQLYFGEGSKLTVL.

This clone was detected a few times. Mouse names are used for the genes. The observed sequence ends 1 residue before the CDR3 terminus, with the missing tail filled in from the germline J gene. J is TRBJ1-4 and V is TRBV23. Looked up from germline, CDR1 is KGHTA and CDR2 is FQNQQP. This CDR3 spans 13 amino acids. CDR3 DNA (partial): TGCTCCAGCAGTCAATCGGGAAACGAAAGATTATTT. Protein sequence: CSSSQSGNERLF. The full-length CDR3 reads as CSSSQSGNERLFF.

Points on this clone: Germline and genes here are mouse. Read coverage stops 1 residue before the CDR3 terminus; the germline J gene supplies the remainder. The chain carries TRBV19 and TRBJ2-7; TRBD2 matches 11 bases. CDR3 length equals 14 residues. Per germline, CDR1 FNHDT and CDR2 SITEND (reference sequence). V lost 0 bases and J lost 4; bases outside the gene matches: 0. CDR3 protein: CASSIGTGGYEQYF. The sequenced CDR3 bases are TGTGCCAGCAGTATAGGGACTGGGGGGTATGAACAGTAC.

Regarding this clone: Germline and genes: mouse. The CDR3 here is CASSLQGPGSDYTF. Incomplete CDR3 DNA: TGTGCCAGCAGTCTACAGGGGCCTGGCTCCGACTACACC. The chain joins TRBV3 to TRBJ1-2; 7 bases map to TRBD1. The sequenced fragment ends 1 residue before the CDR3 boundary, so the rest is inferred from the germline J gene. The CDR3 runs to 14 residues. Trimming removed 6 bases from V and 4 bases from J; junction bases left unmatched: 8. CDR1 is SNHLY, CDR2 FYNGKV, per germline (reference sequence).

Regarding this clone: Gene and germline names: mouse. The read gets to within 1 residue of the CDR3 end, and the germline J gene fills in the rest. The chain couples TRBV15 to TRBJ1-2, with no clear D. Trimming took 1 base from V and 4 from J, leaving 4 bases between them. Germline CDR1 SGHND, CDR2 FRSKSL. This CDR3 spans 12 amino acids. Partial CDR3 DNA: TGTGCCAGCAGTTTAGGGGGCTCCGACTACACC. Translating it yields CASSLGGSDYT. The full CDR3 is CASSLGGSDYTF.

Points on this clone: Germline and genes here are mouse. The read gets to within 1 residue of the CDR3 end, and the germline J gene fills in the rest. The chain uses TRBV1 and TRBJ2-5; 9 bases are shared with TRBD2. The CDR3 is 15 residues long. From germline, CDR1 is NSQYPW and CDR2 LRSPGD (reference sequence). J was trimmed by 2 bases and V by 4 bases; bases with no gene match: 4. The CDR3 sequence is CTCSVGGRSQDTQYF. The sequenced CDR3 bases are TGCACCTGCAGTGTGGGGGGGCGCTCCCAAGACACCCAGTAC.

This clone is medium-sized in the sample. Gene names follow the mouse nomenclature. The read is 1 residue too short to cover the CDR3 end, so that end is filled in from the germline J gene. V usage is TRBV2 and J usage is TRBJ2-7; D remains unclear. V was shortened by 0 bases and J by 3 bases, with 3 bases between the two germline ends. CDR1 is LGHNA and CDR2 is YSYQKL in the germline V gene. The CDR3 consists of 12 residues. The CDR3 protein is CASSQEHYEQYF. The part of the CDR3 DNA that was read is TGTGCCAGCAGCCAAGAACACTATGAACAGTAC.

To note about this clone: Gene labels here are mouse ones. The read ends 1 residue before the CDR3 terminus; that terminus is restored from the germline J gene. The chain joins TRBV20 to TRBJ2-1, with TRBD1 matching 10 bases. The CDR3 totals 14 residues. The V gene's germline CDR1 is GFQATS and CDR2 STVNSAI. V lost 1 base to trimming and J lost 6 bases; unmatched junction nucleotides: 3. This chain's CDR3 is CGARAGTGVAEQFF. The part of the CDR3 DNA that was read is TGTGGTGCTAGGGCCGGGACAGGGGTTGCTGAGCAGTTC. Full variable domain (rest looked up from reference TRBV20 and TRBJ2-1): GALVYQYPRRTICKSGTSMRMECQAVGFQATSVAWYRQSPQKTFELIALSTVNSAIKYEQNFTQEKFPISHPNLSFSSMTVLNAYLEDRGLYLCGARAGTGVAEQFFGPGTRLTVL.

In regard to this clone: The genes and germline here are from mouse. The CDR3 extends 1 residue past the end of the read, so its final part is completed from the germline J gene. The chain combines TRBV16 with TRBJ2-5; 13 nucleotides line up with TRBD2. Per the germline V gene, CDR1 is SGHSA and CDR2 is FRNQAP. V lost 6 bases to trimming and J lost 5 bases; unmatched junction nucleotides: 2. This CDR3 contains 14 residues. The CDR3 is CASSRTGGADTQYF. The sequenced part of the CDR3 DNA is TGTGCAAGCAGTCGGACTGGGGGGGCAGACACCCAGTAC.

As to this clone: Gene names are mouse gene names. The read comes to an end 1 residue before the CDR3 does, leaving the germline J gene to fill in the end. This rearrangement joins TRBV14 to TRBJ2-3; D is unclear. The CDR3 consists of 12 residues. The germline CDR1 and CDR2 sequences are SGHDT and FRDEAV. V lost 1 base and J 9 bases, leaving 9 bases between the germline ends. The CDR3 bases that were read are TGTGCCAGCAGTTTCCGGGGTAGTACGCTGTAT. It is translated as CASSFRGSTLY. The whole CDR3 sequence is CASSFRGSTLYF.

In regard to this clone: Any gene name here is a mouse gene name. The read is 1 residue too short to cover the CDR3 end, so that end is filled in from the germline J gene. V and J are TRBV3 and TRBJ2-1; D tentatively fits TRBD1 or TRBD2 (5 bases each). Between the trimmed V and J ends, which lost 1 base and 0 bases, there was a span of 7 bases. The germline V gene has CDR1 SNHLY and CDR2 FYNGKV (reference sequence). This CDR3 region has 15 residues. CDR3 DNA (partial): TGTGCCAGCAGCTTAGGGGGGTATAACTATGCTGAGCAGTTC. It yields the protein CASSLGGYNYAEQF. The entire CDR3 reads CASSLGGYNYAEQFF.

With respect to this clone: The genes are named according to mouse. This CDR3 reads CASSLVGSAETLYF. The DNA read from the CDR3 is TGTGCCAGCAGCTTAGTGGGGAGTGCAGAAACGCTGTAT. The rearrangement links TRBV3 to TRBJ2-3, with TRBD2 as a possible D gene (5 bases). With the read ending 1 residue before the CDR3 end, the germline J gene is used to fill in that end. V lost 1 base and J lost 0, with 5 bases in between. This CDR3 has 14 residues. Germline CDR1 SNHLY, CDR2 FYNGKV (reference sequence).

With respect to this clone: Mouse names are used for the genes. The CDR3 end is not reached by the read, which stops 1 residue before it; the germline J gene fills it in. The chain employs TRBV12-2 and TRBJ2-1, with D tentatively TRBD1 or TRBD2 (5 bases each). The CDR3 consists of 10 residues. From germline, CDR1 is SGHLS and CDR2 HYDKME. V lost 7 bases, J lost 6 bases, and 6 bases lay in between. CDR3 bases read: TGTGCCAGGGGGGTTGCTGAGCAGTTC. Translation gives CARGVAEQF. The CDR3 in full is CARGVAEQFF.

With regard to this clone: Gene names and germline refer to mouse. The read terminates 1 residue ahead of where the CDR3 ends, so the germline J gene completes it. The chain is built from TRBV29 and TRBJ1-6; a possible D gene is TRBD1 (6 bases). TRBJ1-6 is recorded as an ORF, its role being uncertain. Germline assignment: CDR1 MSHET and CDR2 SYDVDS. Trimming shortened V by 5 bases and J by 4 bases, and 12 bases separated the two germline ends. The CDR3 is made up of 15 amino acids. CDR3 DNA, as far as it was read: TGTGCTAGCAGTCTCCGGGACACTTATAATTCGCCCCTCTAC. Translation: CASSLRDTYNSPLY. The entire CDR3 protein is CASSLRDTYNSPLYF.

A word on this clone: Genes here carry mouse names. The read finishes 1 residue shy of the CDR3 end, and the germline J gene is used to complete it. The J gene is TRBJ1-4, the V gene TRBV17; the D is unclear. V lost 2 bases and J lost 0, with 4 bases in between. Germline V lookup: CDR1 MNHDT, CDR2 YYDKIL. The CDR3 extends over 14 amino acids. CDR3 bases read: TGTGCTAGCAGTAGACGGGTTTCCAACGAAAGATTATTT. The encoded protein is CASSRRVSNERLF. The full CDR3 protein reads CASSRRVSNERLFF.

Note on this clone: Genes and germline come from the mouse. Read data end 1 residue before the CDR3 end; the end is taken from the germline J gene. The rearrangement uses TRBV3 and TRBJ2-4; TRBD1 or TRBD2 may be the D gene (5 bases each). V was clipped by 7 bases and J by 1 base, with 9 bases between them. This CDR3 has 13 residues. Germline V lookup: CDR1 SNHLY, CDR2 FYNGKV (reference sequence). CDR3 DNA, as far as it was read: TGTGCCAGCACCCAGGGACGTCAAAACACCTTGTAC. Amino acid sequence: CASTQGRQNTLY. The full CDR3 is CASTQGRQNTLYF. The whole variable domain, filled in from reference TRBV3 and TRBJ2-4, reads GPKVLQIPSHQIIDMGQMVTLNCDPVSNHLYFYWYKQILGQQMEFLVNFYNGKVMEKSKLFKDQFSVERPDGSYFTLKIQPTALEDSAVYFCASTQGRQNTLYFGAGTRLSVL.

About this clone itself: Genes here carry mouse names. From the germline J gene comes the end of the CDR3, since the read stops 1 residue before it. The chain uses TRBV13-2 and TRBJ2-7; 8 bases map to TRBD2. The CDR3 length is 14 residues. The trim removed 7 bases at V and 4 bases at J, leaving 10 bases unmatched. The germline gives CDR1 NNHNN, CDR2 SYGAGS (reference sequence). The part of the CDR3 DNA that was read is TGTGCCAGCAGTGGCGGGACTGGTCCTTATGAACAGTAC. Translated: CASSGGTGPYEQY. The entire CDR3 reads CASSGGTGPYEQYF.

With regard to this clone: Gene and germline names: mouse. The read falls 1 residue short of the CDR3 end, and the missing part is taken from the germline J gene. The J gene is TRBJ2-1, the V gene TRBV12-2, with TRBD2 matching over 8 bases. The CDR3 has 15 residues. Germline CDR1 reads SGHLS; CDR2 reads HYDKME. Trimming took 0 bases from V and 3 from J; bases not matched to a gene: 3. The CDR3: CASSLALGAYAEQFF. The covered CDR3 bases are TGTGCCAGCTCTCTCGCACTGGGGGCCTATGCTGAGCAGTTC.

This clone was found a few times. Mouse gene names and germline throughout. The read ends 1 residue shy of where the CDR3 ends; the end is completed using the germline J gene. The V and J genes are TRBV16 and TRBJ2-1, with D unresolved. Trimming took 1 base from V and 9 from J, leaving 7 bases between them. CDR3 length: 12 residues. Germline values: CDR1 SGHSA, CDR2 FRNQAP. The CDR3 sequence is CASSLGALEQFF. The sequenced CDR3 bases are TGTGCAAGCAGCTTAGGGGCTCTTGAGCAGTTC.

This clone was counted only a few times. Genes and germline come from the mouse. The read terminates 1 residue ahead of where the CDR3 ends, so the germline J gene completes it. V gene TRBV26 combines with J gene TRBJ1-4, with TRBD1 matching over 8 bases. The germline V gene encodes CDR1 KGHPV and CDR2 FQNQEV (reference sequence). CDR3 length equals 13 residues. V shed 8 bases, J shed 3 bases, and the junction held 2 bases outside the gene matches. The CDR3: CASGQGPNERLFF. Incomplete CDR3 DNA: TGTGCCAGCGGACAGGGCCCCAACGAAAGATTATTT.

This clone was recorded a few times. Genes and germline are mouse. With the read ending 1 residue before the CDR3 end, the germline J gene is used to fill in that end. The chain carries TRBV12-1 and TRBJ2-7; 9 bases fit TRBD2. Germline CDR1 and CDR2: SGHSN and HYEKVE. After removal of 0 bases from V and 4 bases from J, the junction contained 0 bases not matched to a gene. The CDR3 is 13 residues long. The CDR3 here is CASSLGLGYEQYF. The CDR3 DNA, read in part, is TGTGCCAGCTCTCTCGGACTGGGGTATGAACAGTAC.

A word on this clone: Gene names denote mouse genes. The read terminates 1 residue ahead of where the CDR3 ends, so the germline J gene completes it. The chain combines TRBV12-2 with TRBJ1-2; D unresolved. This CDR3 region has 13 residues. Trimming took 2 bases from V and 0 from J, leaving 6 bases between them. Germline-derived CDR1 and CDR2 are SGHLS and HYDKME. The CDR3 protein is CASSREANSDYTF. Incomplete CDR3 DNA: TGTGCCAGCTCTCGGGAAGCAAACTCCGACTACACC.

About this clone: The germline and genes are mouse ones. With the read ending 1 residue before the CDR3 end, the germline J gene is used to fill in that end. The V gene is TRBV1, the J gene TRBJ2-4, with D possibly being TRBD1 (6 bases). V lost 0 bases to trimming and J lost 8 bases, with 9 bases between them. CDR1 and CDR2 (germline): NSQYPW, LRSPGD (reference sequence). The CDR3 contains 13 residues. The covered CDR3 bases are TGCACCTGCAGTGCAGACAGGGGAGGCACCTTGTAC. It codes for CTCSADRGGTLY. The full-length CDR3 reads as CTCSADRGGTLYF.

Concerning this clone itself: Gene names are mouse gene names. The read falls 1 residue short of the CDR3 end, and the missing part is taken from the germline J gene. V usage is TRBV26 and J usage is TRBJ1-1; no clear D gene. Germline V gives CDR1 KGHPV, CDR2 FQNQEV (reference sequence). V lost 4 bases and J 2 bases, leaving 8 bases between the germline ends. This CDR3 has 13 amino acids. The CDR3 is CASSPGHNTEVFF. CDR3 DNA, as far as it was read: TGTGCCAGCAGTCCCGGCCATAACACAGAAGTCTTC.

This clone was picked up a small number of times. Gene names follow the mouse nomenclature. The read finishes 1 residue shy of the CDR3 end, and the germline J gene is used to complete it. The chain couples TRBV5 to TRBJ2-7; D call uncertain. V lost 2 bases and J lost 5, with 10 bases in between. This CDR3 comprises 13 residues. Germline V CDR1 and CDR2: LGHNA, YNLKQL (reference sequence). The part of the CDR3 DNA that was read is TGTGCCAGCAGCCAAAGGAGGAGGGATGAACAGTAC. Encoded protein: CASSQRRRDEQY. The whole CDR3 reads CASSQRRRDEQYF.

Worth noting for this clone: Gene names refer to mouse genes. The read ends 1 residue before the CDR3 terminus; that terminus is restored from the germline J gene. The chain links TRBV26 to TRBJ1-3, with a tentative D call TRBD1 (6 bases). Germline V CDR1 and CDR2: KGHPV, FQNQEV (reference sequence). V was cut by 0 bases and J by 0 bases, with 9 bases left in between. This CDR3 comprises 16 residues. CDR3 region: CASSLSRGGSGNTLYF. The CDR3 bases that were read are TGTGCCAGCAGTCTGTCGAGGGGGGGTTCTGGAAATACGCTCTAT.

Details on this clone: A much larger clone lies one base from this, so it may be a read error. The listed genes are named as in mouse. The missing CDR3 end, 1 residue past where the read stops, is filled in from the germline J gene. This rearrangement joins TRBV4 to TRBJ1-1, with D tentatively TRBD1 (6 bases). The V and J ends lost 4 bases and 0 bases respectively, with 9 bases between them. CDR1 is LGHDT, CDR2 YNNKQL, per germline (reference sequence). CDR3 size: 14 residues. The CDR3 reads CASSSGHANTEVFF. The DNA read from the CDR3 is TGTGCCAGCAGCTCGGGACATGCAAACACAGAAGTCTTC.

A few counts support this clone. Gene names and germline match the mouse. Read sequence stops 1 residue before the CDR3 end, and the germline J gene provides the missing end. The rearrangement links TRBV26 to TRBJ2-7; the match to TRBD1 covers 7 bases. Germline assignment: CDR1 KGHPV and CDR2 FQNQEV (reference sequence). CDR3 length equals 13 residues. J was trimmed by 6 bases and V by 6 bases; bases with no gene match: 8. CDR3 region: CASSPQQGSEQYF. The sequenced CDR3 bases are TGTGCCAGCAGCCCCCAACAGGGGAGTGAACAGTAC.

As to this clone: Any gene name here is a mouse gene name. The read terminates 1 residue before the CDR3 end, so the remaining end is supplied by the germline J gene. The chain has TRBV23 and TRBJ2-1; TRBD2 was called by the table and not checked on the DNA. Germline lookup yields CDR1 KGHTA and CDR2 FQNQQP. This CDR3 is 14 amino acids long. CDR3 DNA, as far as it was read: TGCTCCAGCAGTCAAGGGGGGAACTATGCTGAGCAGTTC. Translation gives CSSSQGGNYAEQF. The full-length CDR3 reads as CSSSQGGNYAEQFF.

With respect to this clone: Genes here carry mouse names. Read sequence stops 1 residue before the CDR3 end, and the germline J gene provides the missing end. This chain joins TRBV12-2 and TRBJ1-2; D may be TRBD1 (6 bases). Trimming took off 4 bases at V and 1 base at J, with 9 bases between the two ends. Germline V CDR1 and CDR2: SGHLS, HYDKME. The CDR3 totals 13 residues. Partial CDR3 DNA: TGTGCCAGCTCCCGGGACATAAACTCCGACTACACC. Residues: CASSRDINSDYT. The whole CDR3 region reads CASSRDINSDYTF. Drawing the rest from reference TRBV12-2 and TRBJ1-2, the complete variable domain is NSGVVQSPRYIIKGKGERSILKCIPISGHLSVAWYQQTQGQELKFFIQHYDKMERDKGNLPSRFSVQQFDDYHSEMNMSALELEDSAVYFCASSRDINSDYTFGSGTRLLVI.